This T cell receptor beta chain was recovered during a study of T cell responses to AZD1222 COVID-19 vaccine (dated by TCRdb to the early 2020s). Broadly, across the study: AZD1222 recipients with second doses at about 4 weeks or about 12 weeks were pooled, because spike-specific TCR depth and breadth did not differ between schedules. Trial participants were enrolled into age subgroups of 18-55, 56-69 and 70-plus years, which contained around 150, 29 and 61 TCR-sequenced participants, respectively. TCR sequencing was performed for 230 to 250 trial participants, of whom about 200 were given two doses of AZD1222 and around 25 were given two doses of MenACWY control vaccine.

Based on the germline V gene, the CDR1 and CDR2 sequences are SNHLY and FYNNEI. V is clipped by 3 bases and J by 3 bases, and the sequence between their germline boundaries is 10 bases long. The CDR3 covers 14 residues, taking in both the cysteine and the phenylalanine. Only CDR3 DNA is held: 42 bases, read in frame from base 1. On the study overall, not on this receptor specifically: After two AZD1222 doses, spike-specific TCR breadth and depth were significantly higher than at day 0 and than in MenACWY recipients. Reportedly, close to half of the unique spike-specific TCRs recognized epitopes lying outside the regions that are mutated in the B.1.351 and B.1.1.7 variants. Most participants were white British and females outnumbered males, and the authors suggested that clonal diversity may have been underestimated. Only five or six AZD1222 recipients were SARS-CoV-2 seropositive at baseline, limiting conclusions about previously exposed vaccinees. The whole spike protein was spanned by vaccine-associated CD4 TCRs, and dominant responses were seen in regions 160-218 and 743-854. No day 14 peak-response samples were available, so repertoires were characterized only after the peak T cell response. In the small 56-69-year group, the increase in depth fell short of significance, most likely because of low power.

The sample's time point, from its label and the paper: baseline before first vaccination. Vaccinee samples were obtained from the UK trials COV001 and COV002, which included a single-blind randomized controlled phase 2/3 trial of AZD1222 (ChAdOx1 nCoV-19) in healthy adults. For TCRbeta chain sequencing, PBMC samples were collected from trial participants at day 0 and at day 28 after the second dose. This clone has just a few counts. The antigen it recognizes is unknown. One base away there is no much larger clone; base qualities are not given. The CDR3 regions of human TCRbeta chains were subjected to immunosequencing. Per the source publication's procedure: TCRs in the repertoires were compared against a reference library of SARS-CoV-2-specific TCRs that had been generated with the MIRA antigen-specificity platform. Breadth meant the fraction of unique TCRs that were SARS-CoV-2-associated, whereas depth meant the fraction of total T cells that were SARS-CoV-2-associated. Using the MIRA data, every spike-specific TCR was mapped to the spike region that the TCR reacted to and assigned to either a CD4 or a CD8 class. Log10-transformed breadth and depth values were compared by one-way ANOVA with Sidak's multiple comparisons tests. TCRdb mirrors the immuneACCESS table, restricted to in-frame sequences. Some clones are absent from its copies; in checked studies, under half trace to an unresolved V gene, and the reason for the others is unknown. V, J and clone size are taken as reported in that table, and D and trimming were inferred from the DNA itself. The table for this sample lists some 130,000 clones; 89% of them were counted only once. The ten largest clones take up approximately 6.8% of the sample.

The rearranged chain carries TRBV2 and TRBJ2-3, with an unclear D gene assignment. The source of this sequence is an adult in good health. Source: peripheral blood, taken on day 0 of AZD1222 vaccination. This receptor carries the CDR3 CASSDSARTDTQYF. The nucleotide sequence reads as follows: TGTGCCAGCAGTGATTCGGCCAGGACAGATACGCAGTATTTT. The full variable domain, completed from the reference TRBV2 and TRBJ2-3 proteins outside the CDR3, reads EPEVTQTPSHQVTQMGQEVILRCVPISNHLYFYWYRQILGQKVEFLVSFYNNEISEKSEIFDDQFSVERPDGSNFTLKIRSTKLEDSAMYFCASSDSARTDTQYFGPGTRLTVL.